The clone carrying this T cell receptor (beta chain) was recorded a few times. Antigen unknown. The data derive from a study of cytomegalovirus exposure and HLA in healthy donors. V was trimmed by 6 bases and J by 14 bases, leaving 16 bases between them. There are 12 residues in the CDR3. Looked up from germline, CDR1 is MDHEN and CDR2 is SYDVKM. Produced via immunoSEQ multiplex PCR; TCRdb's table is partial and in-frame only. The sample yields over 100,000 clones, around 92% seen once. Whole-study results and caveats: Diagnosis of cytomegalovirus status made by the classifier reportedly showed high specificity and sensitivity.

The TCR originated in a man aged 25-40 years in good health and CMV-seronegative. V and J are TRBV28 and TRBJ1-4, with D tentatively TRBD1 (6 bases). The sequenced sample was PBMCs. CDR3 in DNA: TGTGCCAGCAGCCCACAGGGAAATAGGCTGTTTTTT. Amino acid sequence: CASSPQGNRLFF.